Below are 26 T cell receptor beta chains sequenced from a single sample in a study of T-cell reconstitution after alpha-beta-depleted transplantation in children. Library preparation (for TCRbeta) was performed with unique molecular identifiers. TCRdb re-called the PCR reads with MiXCR, one entry per CDR3 protein. Of fewer than 750,000 distinct CDR3 sequences detected, over 25% appear once; the ten largest clones hold under 45%. The source material was PBMCs, sampled before TCRalphabeta/CD19-depleted stem cell transplant. These receptors all stem from a boy under two years old with Wiskott-Aldrich syndrome, due to receive a stem cell transplant.

The genes are TRBV5-1 and TRBJ2-5; 12 positions match TRBD2. V shed 0 bases, J shed 9 bases, and the junction held 3 bases outside the gene matches. Per the germline V gene, CDR1 is SGHRS and CDR2 is YFSETQ. The CDR3 is 14 residues long. The CDR3 DNA sequence: TGCGCCAGCAGCTTGGGACTAGCGGGAGCGCCCCAGTACTTC. Residues: CASSLGLAGAPQYF.

This clonotype appeared once. The chain combines TRBV5-1 with TRBJ2-7, with 7 bases aligning to TRBD1. V was clipped by 0 bases and J by 4 bases; unmatched bases: 13. Germline CDR1 reads SGHRS; CDR2 reads YFSETQ. The CDR3 is 17 amino acids. The CDR3 sequence: CASSLGIGPGQTYEQYF. For the CDR3, the DNA is TGCGCCAGCAGCTTGGGTATTGGCCCGGGACAGACTTACGAGCAGTACTTC.

The V call is TRBV7-3, the J call TRBJ1-2; the D gene is possibly TRBD1 (5 bases). Germline CDR1 SGHTA, CDR2 FQGTGA. The CDR3 is 13 residues long. V was clipped by 5 bases and J by 8 bases, with 15 bases between them. The CDR3 loop reads CASSARDGLGYTF. CDR3 in DNA: TGTGCCAGCAGCGCCCGGGACGGACTAGGCTACACCTTC.

The CDR3 sequence is CASTMGETQYF. In DNA form, the CDR3 reads TGTGCCAGCACCATGGGAGAGACCCAGTACTTC. This chain joins TRBV12-3 or TRBV12-4 and TRBJ2-5, with D unresolved. V was cut by 7 bases and J by 4 bases, with 7 bases left in between. The CDR3 consists of 11 residues.

This chain links TRBV30 with TRBJ2-7; 8 bases map to TRBD1. Losses at the gene ends were 2 bases for V and 7 bases for J; bases not matched to a gene: 7. CDR3 length equals 13 residues. Germline CDR1 is GTSNPN and CDR2 is SVGIG (reference sequence). CDR3 coding DNA: TGTGCCTGGAGTAGGGGACAGGTTGGAGAGCAGTACTTC. It yields the protein CAWSRGQVGEQYF.

The table lists this clonotype with a few counts. This chain connects TRBV4-1 to TRBJ1-5; TRBD1 matches 8 bases. Germline trimming cut 1 base from V and 2 bases from J; bases unmatched to any gene: 7. Per germline, CDR1 MGHRA and CDR2 YSYEKL. There are 17 residues in the CDR3. The CDR3 DNA sequence: TGCGCCAGCAGCCAAGGACAGGGGAGAGTGGGCAATCAGCCCCAGCATTTT. It translates to CASSQGQGRVGNQPQHF.

This sequence joins TRBV11-2 and TRBJ1-4, with unresolved D. The CDR3 covers 16 residues. The germline V gene encodes CDR1 SGHAT and CDR2 FQNNGV. V was shortened by 2 bases and J by 8 bases, with 18 bases between the two germline ends. The CDR3 is CASSLTRRRDFEKLFF. The CDR3 nucleotides are TGTGCCAGCAGCTTAACTAGACGGCGGGATTTCGAAAAACTGTTTTTT.

This clonotype was observed a handful of times. This chain connects TRBV9 to TRBJ2-7, with TRBD2 matching 11 bases. Unmatched junction bases numbered 5, after V lost 4 bases and J lost 2 bases. The germline V gene has CDR1 SGDLS and CDR2 YYNGEE. CDR3 length equals 15 residues. Written as DNA, the CDR3 is TGTGCCAGCAGCCCCCGACTAGCGGGAACCTACGAGCAGTACTTC. Translating gives CASSPRLAGTYEQYF.

The CDR3 sequence is CASTMGAGGETQYF. CDR3 DNA: TGTGCCAGCACGATGGGGGCGGGAGGGGAGACCCAGTACTTC. The gene calls are TRBV11-2 and TRBJ2-5, with TRBD2 matching 9 bases. The CDR3 contains 14 residues. V shed 7 bases, J shed 5 bases, and the junction held 8 bases outside the gene matches. The germline gives CDR1 SGHAT, CDR2 FQNNGV.

The chain is built from TRBV15 and TRBJ2-1; D might be TRBD1 (6 bases). V lost 3 bases, J lost 8 bases, and 17 bases lay in between. The CDR3 spans 15 residues. The germline V gene encodes CDR1 LNHNV and CDR2 YYDKDF (reference sequence). The CDR3 DNA sequence: TGTGCCACCAGCAGGAAATACGGGACACTCCATGAGCAGTTCTTC. This codes for CATSRKYGTLHEQFF.

This chain links TRBV29-1 with TRBJ2-4, with 13 positions matching TRBD2. Unmatched junction bases numbered 11, after V lost 7 bases and J lost 2 bases. The CDR3 spans 17 residues. The germline CDR1 and CDR2 sequences are SQVTM and ANQGSEA. DNA for the CDR3: TGCAGCGCCCAGAGCGGGACTAGCGGGGACCCCAAAAACATTCAGTACTTC. Amino acid sequence: CSAQSGTSGDPKNIQYF.

The chain combines TRBV5-5 with TRBJ2-1; 8 nucleotides agree with TRBD2. The CDR3 has 15 residues. Looked up from germline, CDR1 is SGHKS and CDR2 is YYEKEE (reference sequence). With V trimmed by 0 bases and J by 7 bases, 6 bases remained unmatched. The CDR3 region has the DNA TGTGCCAGCAGCTTGGCGTCGGGAGGGCCAAATGAGCAGTTCTTC. The encoded protein is CASSLASGGPNEQFF. The whole variable domain, filled in from reference TRBV5-5 and TRBJ2-1, reads DAGVTQSPTHLIKTRGQQVTLRCSPISGHKSVSWYQQVLGQGPQFIFQYYEKEERGRGNFPDRFSARQFPNYSSELNVNALLLGDSALYLCASSLASGGPNEQFFGPGTRLTVL.

J is TRBJ2-6 and V is TRBV5-1; 9 positions match TRBD1. This CDR3 contains 16 residues. The germline gives CDR1 SGHRS, CDR2 YFSETQ. V was pared by 3 bases and J by 4 bases, with 5 bases of the junction left unmatched. CDR3 in DNA: TGCGCCAGCAGCTACGGGACAGGGACCGGGGCCAACGTCCTGACTTTC. It translates to CASSYGTGTGANVLTF.

This chain links TRBV5-5 with TRBJ2-1; the match to TRBD1 covers 8 bases. CDR1 is SGHKS, CDR2 YYEKEE, per germline (reference sequence). The CDR3 extends over 16 amino acids. The trim removed 4 bases at V and 2 bases at J, leaving 8 bases unmatched. The CDR3 reads CASSTLGQVTYNEQFF. In DNA form, the CDR3 reads TGTGCCAGCAGCACCTTGGGACAGGTTACCTACAATGAGCAGTTCTTC.

A few counts support this clonotype. This chain joins TRBV5-1 and TRBJ2-3; tentatively, D is TRBD1 or TRBD2 (5 bases each). From germline, CDR1 is SGHRS and CDR2 YFSETQ. The CDR3 totals 15 residues. Trimming took 4 bases from V and 1 from J, leaving 13 bases between them. The CDR3 nucleotides are TGCGCCAGCAGCCTCGTGGGACCCCGCACAGATACGCAGTATTTT. Protein product: CASSLVGPRTDTQYF.

The chain links TRBV12-3 or TRBV12-4 to TRBJ2-3, with D possibly being TRBD1 or TRBD2 (5 bases each). The CDR3 contains 14 residues. Trimming removed 4 bases from V and 2 bases from J, with 10 bases in between. Here the CDR3 reads CASSWDRPTDTQYF. The CDR3 region has the DNA TGTGCCAGCAGTTGGGACCGACCCACAGATACGCAGTATTTT.

The rearrangement uses TRBV3-1 and TRBJ2-3; D is possibly TRBD2 (6 bases). Germline assignment: CDR1 LGHDT and CDR2 YNNKEL (reference sequence). The CDR3 spans 14 residues. The V gene lost 1 base and the J gene lost 5 bases, with 10 bases spanning the gap. CDR3 coding DNA: TGTGCCAGCAGCCAAGCCTGGAGGGGAGATACGCAGTATTTT. Its protein product is CASSQAWRGDTQYF.

This clonotype was observed many times. J is TRBJ2-5 and V is TRBV9; D possibly corresponds to TRBD2 (5 bases). The V and J ends lost 2 bases and 0 bases respectively, with 5 bases between them. In germline, CDR1 is SGDLS, CDR2 YYNGEE. The CDR3 is 13 amino acids. CDR3 sequence (DNA): TGTGCCAGCAGCGTCGGGGACCAAGAGACCCAGTACTTC. As protein: CASSVGDQETQYF.

The CDR3 protein is CAISSRSSSYNEQFF. As DNA, the CDR3 is TGTGCCATCAGTTCCAGGTCTTCCTCCTACAATGAGCAGTTCTTC. The chain uses TRBV10-3 and TRBJ2-1, with D hard to call. V was cut by 5 bases and J by 0 bases, with 11 bases left in between. The CDR3 runs 15 residues. CDR1 is ENHRY, CDR2 SYGVKD, per germline.

This chain links TRBV20-1 with TRBJ2-1; 7 bases line up with TRBD2. This CDR3 region has 15 residues. The germline V gene has CDR1 DFQATT and CDR2 SNEGSKA (reference sequence). The junction had 6 bases not matched to a gene; V was cut back by 3 bases and J by 1 base. The CDR3 sequence is CSARFLAVSYNEQFF. CDR3 coding DNA: TGCAGTGCTAGGTTTCTAGCGGTTTCCTACAATGAGCAGTTCTTC.

The chain uses TRBV7-2 and TRBJ2-3, with TRBD1 as a possible D gene (6 bases). The CDR3 extends over 14 amino acids. Looked up from germline, CDR1 is SGHTA and CDR2 is FQGNSA. V was cut by 6 bases and J by 4 bases, with 14 bases left in between. The CDR3 nucleotides are TGTGCCAGCAGTACTGGGGGCATCCCAGATACGCAGTATTTT. Translation: CASSTGGIPDTQYF.

The chain recombines TRBV29-1 with TRBJ2-5, with D unresolved. Germline lookup yields CDR1 SQVTM and CDR2 ANQGSEA. Trimming removed 4 bases from V and 2 bases from J, with 14 bases in between. The CDR3 spans 14 residues. Here the CDR3 reads CSVAKAGVQETQYF. The CDR3 DNA reads as TGCAGCGTTGCTAAGGCTGGGGTGCAAGAGACCCAGTACTTC.

This clonotype was seen a few times. The CDR3 spells CAWSQGGETQYF. The CDR3 DNA reads as TGTGCCTGGAGTCAGGGGGGCGAGACCCAGTACTTC. The rearrangement links TRBV30 to TRBJ2-5; D is perhaps TRBD1 (7 bases). Trimming took off 2 bases at V and 5 bases at J, with 9 bases between the two ends. Germline V gene sequence: CDR1 GTSNPN, CDR2 SVGIG (reference sequence). The CDR3 runs 12 residues.

This chain links TRBV20-1 with TRBJ2-1; the D call may be TRBD1 or TRBD2 (5 bases each). V was shortened by 4 bases and J by 2 bases, with 18 bases between the two germline ends. CDR1 and CDR2 from the germline V gene are DFQATT and SNEGSKA (reference sequence). The CDR3 has 16 amino acids. CDR3 protein: CSAKLLGGEAYNEQFF. The CDR3 DNA reads TGCAGTGCTAAACTTCTTGGGGGAGAGGCCTACAATGAGCAGTTCTTC.

This clonotype was found many times. V and J are TRBV5-1 and TRBJ2-1, with D maybe TRBD1 (5 bases). Germline lookup yields CDR1 SGHRS and CDR2 YFSETQ. Trimming took 0 bases from V and 1 from J, leaving 8 bases between them. The CDR3 is 15 amino acids. CDR3 DNA sequence: TGCGCCAGCAGCTTGGTACCAGGGTCCTACAATGAGCAGTTCTTC. The encoded protein is CASSLVPGSYNEQFF.

This clonotype was recorded a few times. This chain uses TRBV12-3 or TRBV12-4 with TRBJ1-2; 10 positions agree with TRBD1. Trimming cost V 3 bases and J 4 bases; bases outside gene matches: 5. CDR3 size: 15 residues. CDR3 DNA sequence: TGTGCCAGCAGTTTCCGACAGGGGGCTATCTATGGCTACACCTTC. Its translation is CASSFRQGAIYGYTF.